This entry features one T cell receptor beta chain sequence. Germline loops: CDR1 ENHRY, CDR2 SYGVKD. With 3 bases removed from V and 8 bases from J, the gap between germline ends came to 8 bases. CDR3 length: 12 amino acids. The data were obtained in a study of blood T cell repertoires in COVID-19. Study information: Some COVID-19 samples were acute and others convalescent; all came from the United States, Italy and Spain. Sources were T cells, B-cell-depleted T cells, or PBMCs; the material itself was cDNA or gDNA.

Authors' data handling: Nucleated cell number was recorded as an estimate derived from reference gene primer amplification. Produced via immunoSEQ multiplex PCR; TCRdb's table is partial and in-frame only. V and J calls and clone size come straight from that table; D and trimming were deduced from the DNA. Here the sample spans more than 95,000 clones, approximately 80% being singletons. The sequenced material came from peripheral blood. The chain couples TRBV10-3 to TRBJ2-1; D is perhaps TRBD1 (5 bases). The sequence derives from a human donor in a cohort sampled during active COVID-19. The CDR3 region is CAISDRVDEQFF. CDR3 nucleotide sequence: TGTGCCATCAGTGACAGGGTGGATGAGCAGTTCTTC.